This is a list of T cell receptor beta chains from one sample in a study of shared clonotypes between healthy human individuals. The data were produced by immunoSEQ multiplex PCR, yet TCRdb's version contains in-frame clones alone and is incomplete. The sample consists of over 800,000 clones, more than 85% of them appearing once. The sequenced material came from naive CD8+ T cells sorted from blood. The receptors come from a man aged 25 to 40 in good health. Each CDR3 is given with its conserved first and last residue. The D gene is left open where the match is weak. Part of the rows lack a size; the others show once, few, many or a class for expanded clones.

DNA: TGCGCCAGCGCTGGACCTCCGGGGGAGCAGTACTTC; CDR3: CASAGPPGEQYF; D: NA; J: TRBJ2-7; size: NA; V: TRBV10-1
DNA: TGTGCCAGCAGCTTCAGGGTCCAAGGGACTGAAGCTTTCTTT; CDR3: CASSFRVQGTEAFF; D: NA; J: TRBJ1-1; size: NA; V: TRBV7-8
DNA: TGCGCCAGCAGCCAACGTGTATGGGCTGCATCTGGAAACACCATATATTTT; CDR3: CASSQRVWAASGNTIYF; D: NA; J: TRBJ1-3; size: NA; V: TRBV4-1
DNA: TGCGCCAGCAGCCAAGGAGGGGGAGCGAATGAAAAACTGTTTTTT; CDR3: CASSQGGGANEKLFF; D: NA; J: TRBJ1-4; size: once; V: TRBV4-1
DNA: TGTGCCAGCAGTTTCCCCCCTAGCGGGGAGGATACGCAGTATTTT; CDR3: CASSFPPSGEDTQYF; D: TRBD2; J: TRBJ2-3; size: NA; V: TRBV7-2
DNA: TGCGCCAGCAGCCTGCGGGGGTACACCGGGGAGCTGTTTTTT; CDR3: CASSLRGYTGELFF; D: TRBD2; J: TRBJ2-2; size: NA; V: TRBV4-3
DNA: TGTGCCAGCAGTTTTTCCCCCCCAGGGGCAGCTCACGATACGCAGTATTTT; CDR3: CASSFSPPGAAHDTQYF; D: NA; J: TRBJ2-3; size: NA; V: TRBV28
DNA: TGTGCCAGCAGCTTCGCGGCAGGGCCGGACGGGGAGCTGTTTTTT; CDR3: CASSFAAGPDGELFF; D: NA; J: TRBJ2-2; size: NA; V: TRBV5-4
DNA: TGTGCCAGCAGCAAAAGGGTACCGGGACTAGCGAGTGATACGCAGTATTTT; CDR3: CASSKRVPGLASDTQYF; D: TRBD2; J: TRBJ2-3; size: NA; V: TRBV7-9
DNA: TGCGCCAGCAGCTTGGAAATCGGACTCTCCTACAATGAGCAGTTCTTC; CDR3: CASSLEIGLSYNEQFF; D: NA; J: TRBJ2-1; size: NA; V: TRBV5-1
DNA: TGTGCCAGCAGTTTAGGACTAGCGGGAGTTATTCACACGAATGAGCAGTTCTTC; CDR3: CASSLGLAGVIHTNEQFF; D: TRBD2; J: TRBJ2-1; size: once; V: TRBV27
DNA: TGCGCCATCCGGAGGGACACCAGGAATAATGAGCAGTTCTTC; CDR3: CAIRRDTRNNEQFF; D: NA; J: TRBJ2-1; size: NA; V: TRBV10-2
DNA: TGTGCCAGCAGCCAACATCAAACAGGACGCACAGATACGCAGTATTTT; CDR3: CASSQHQTGRTDTQYF; D: NA; J: TRBJ2-3; size: NA; V: TRBV4-2
DNA: TGTGCCTCCCGGGGCCCCACTGAAGCTTTCTTT; CDR3: CASRGPTEAFF; D: NA; J: TRBJ1-1; size: NA; V: TRBV10-3
DNA: TGCGCCAGCAGGGCCACCTCTGGAAACACCATATATTTT; CDR3: CASRATSGNTIYF; D: NA; J: TRBJ1-3; size: NA; V: TRBV4-1
DNA: TGTGCCACATCCCTCGGAGGGACCTACGAGCAGTACTTC; CDR3: CATSLGGTYEQYF; D: NA; J: TRBJ2-7; size: few; V: TRBV27
DNA: TGTGCCAGCAGCTTAGTGGCGGTCGACAATGAGCAGTTCTTC; CDR3: CASSLVAVDNEQFF; D: NA; J: TRBJ2-1; size: few; V: TRBV7-9
DNA: TGTGCCTGGACCATTCCACCCGGGCCGAATAACTATGGCTACACCTTC; CDR3: CAWTIPPGPNNYGYTF; D: NA; J: TRBJ1-2; size: NA; V: TRBV30
DNA: TGTGCCAGCAGCTTGAGGCAGGGCTACTCCTACAATGAGCAGTTCTTC; CDR3: CASSLRQGYSYNEQFF; D: NA; J: TRBJ2-1; size: NA; V: TRBV5-4
DNA: TGTGCCAGCAGTTTCTTCAGGAACACTGAAGCTTTCTTT; CDR3: CASSFFRNTEAFF; D: NA; J: TRBJ1-1; size: NA; V: TRBV27
DNA: TGCAGCGTTGAGGCGCCGGGATCCTCCTACGAGCAGTACTTC; CDR3: CSVEAPGSSYEQYF; D: NA; J: TRBJ2-7; size: NA; V: TRBV29-1
DNA: TGCGCCAGCAGCTTGTATCTAGGGATAGGGAATGAGCAGTTCTTC; CDR3: CASSLYLGIGNEQFF; D: NA; J: TRBJ2-1; size: NA; V: TRBV5-1
DNA: TGTGCCAGCAGCTCGACCGGGACTAGCGGACCCAGGGGTCCAGATACGCAGTATTTT; CDR3: CASSSTGTSGPRGPDTQYF; D: TRBD2; J: TRBJ2-3; size: NA; V: TRBV7-9
DNA: TGTGCCAGCAGCTCCCGGTTAATAGGCAATCAGCCCCAGCATTTT; CDR3: CASSSRLIGNQPQHF; D: NA; J: TRBJ1-5; size: many; V: TRBV7-8
DNA: TGTGCCAGCACAGTTTATAGGGGTTCCCAGGCAAAACTGTTTTTT; CDR3: CASTVYRGSQAKLFF; D: NA; J: TRBJ1-4; size: NA; V: TRBV28
DNA: TGTGCCAGCAGTCCACTCGGGATAAGCAATGAAAAACTGTTTTTT; CDR3: CASSPLGISNEKLFF; D: NA; J: TRBJ1-4; size: NA; V: TRBV6-1
DNA: TGTGCCAGCAGCTTAGGACAGTCTATCTATGGCTACACCTTC; CDR3: CASSLGQSIYGYTF; D: NA; J: TRBJ1-2; size: NA; V: TRBV7-9
DNA: TGTGCCAGCTCACCGCTGCGACTAGCGGGAGTTTCGTACAATGAGCAGTTCTTC; CDR3: CASSPLRLAGVSYNEQFF; D: TRBD2; J: TRBJ2-1; size: NA; V: TRBV18
DNA: TGTGCCAGCAGCTTGGTCAGGCTCTCCTACGAGCAGTACTTC; CDR3: CASSLVRLSYEQYF; D: NA; J: TRBJ2-7; size: NA; V: TRBV5-5
DNA: TGTGCCACCAGCGTCTCTAGCTCAGATACGCAGTATTTT; CDR3: CATSVSSSDTQYF; D: NA; J: TRBJ2-3; size: NA; V: TRBV15
DNA: TGTGCCAGTAACTACTATGGCGGAGTCTACGAGCAGTACTTC; CDR3: CASNYYGGVYEQYF; D: NA; J: TRBJ2-7; size: NA; V: TRBV6-1
DNA: TGCGCCAGCAGCCTAGATAGGGGCCGGGTTGGGGCCAACGTCCTGACTTTC; CDR3: CASSLDRGRVGANVLTF; D: NA; J: TRBJ2-6; size: NA; V: TRBV4-1
DNA: TGCGCCAGCAGCCCTGTGAGGACCGAAGAGACCCAGTACTTC; CDR3: CASSPVRTEETQYF; D: NA; J: TRBJ2-5; size: NA; V: TRBV5-1
DNA: TGTGCCAGCAGCACCAAAAGCGGAGAACTCTTGGGGGAGACCCAGTACTTC; CDR3: CASSTKSGELLGETQYF; D: NA; J: TRBJ2-5; size: NA; V: TRBV7-2
DNA: TGTGCCAGCAGCTTATTGGCCCCTGAAGCTTTCTTT; CDR3: CASSLLAPEAFF; D: NA; J: TRBJ1-1; size: NA; V: TRBV11-2
DNA: TGTGCCAGCAGTTTATTCCACTCGGACGAGCAGTACTTC; CDR3: CASSLFHSDEQYF; D: NA; J: TRBJ2-7; size: NA; V: TRBV28
DNA: TGTGCCATCCACAGGGGAGGGACCGGGGAGCTGTTTTTT; CDR3: CAIHRGGTGELFF; D: NA; J: TRBJ2-2; size: NA; V: TRBV2
DNA: TGCAGCGTGCTGACAGCCGCCGCAGATACGCAGTATTTT; CDR3: CSVLTAAADTQYF; D: NA; J: TRBJ2-3; size: NA; V: TRBV29-1
DNA: TGTGCCAGCAGTTTTTCACAGAACTATGGCTACACCTTC; CDR3: CASSFSQNYGYTF; D: NA; J: TRBJ1-2; size: NA; V: TRBV27
DNA: TGTGCCAGTAGTATGGGGAACAGGGAAGCTGCCTACGAGCAGTACTTC; CDR3: CASSMGNREAAYEQYF; D: NA; J: TRBJ2-7; size: NA; V: TRBV19
DNA: TGTGCCAGCAGTTTATTTGCGGGAGGTAACGGGGAGCTGTTTTTT; CDR3: CASSLFAGGNGELFF; D: TRBD2; J: TRBJ2-2; size: few; V: TRBV27
DNA: TGTGCCAGTCGACCCGGGTACAATGAGCAGTTCTTC; CDR3: CASRPGYNEQFF; D: NA; J: TRBJ2-1; size: NA; V: TRBV28
DNA: TGTGCCTGGAGTGCCGGGACAGAGTACGAGCAGTACTTC; CDR3: CAWSAGTEYEQYF; D: TRBD1; J: TRBJ2-7; size: NA; V: TRBV30
DNA: TGCGCCAGCAGCCAAGATCTTTTCGGGGACAATAATGAAAAACTGTTTTTT; CDR3: CASSQDLFGDNNEKLFF; D: NA; J: TRBJ1-4; size: NA; V: TRBV4-1
DNA: TGTGCCAGCAGTCAAGGGACAGGCATCGGGGAGCTGTTTTTT; CDR3: CASSQGTGIGELFF; D: TRBD1; J: TRBJ2-2; size: NA; V: TRBV27
DNA: TGTGCCAGCAGCCAATTAGCCGGGGATGAAAAACTGTTTTTT; CDR3: CASSQLAGDEKLFF; D: NA; J: TRBJ1-4; size: NA; V: TRBV14
DNA: TGTGCCAGCAGTGACCGGGACAGGTCCTACGAGCAGTACTTC; CDR3: CASSDRDRSYEQYF; D: TRBD1; J: TRBJ2-7; size: NA; V: TRBV6-1
DNA: TGTGCCAGCAGTGCCTCGATAGCGGGAGTTCATGAGCAGTTCTTC; CDR3: CASSASIAGVHEQFF; D: TRBD2; J: TRBJ2-1; size: NA; V: TRBV6-4
DNA: TGTGCCAGCAGTGAATGGGACAGGGGCACCTACGAGCAGTACTTC; CDR3: CASSEWDRGTYEQYF; D: TRBD1; J: TRBJ2-7; size: NA; V: TRBV6-1
DNA: TGTGCCAGCAGACCAACTCAGGGAACGACCTACGAGCAGTACTTC; CDR3: CASRPTQGTTYEQYF; D: NA; J: TRBJ2-7; size: NA; V: TRBV5-5
DNA: TGTGCCAGCAGCGCCGATAGAGCGGGAGTTACGCATCAGTTCTTC; CDR3: CASSADRAGVTHQFF; D: TRBD2; J: TRBJ2-1; size: NA; V: TRBV6-4
DNA: TGTGCCAGCAGCCCGAATACCCAAGAGACCCAGTACTTC; CDR3: CASSPNTQETQYF; D: NA; J: TRBJ2-5; size: NA; V: TRBV5-4
DNA: TGTGCCAGCAAGTTAGCGGGAGGGACAAAATTTTTCTACGAGCAGTACTTC; CDR3: CASKLAGGTKFFYEQYF; D: TRBD2; J: TRBJ2-7; size: NA; V: TRBV27
DNA: TGTGCCAGCACCCAACTAGCGACCGGGGAGCTGTTTTTT; CDR3: CASTQLATGELFF; D: TRBD2; J: TRBJ2-2; size: NA; V: TRBV9
DNA: TGCGCCAGCAGTGAGTCGTACAGGACTGGGGCCAACGTCCTGACTTTC; CDR3: CASSESYRTGANVLTF; D: NA; J: TRBJ2-6; size: NA; V: TRBV10-2